Below, 30 T cell receptor beta chains from the same sample are listed, as sequenced in a study of T cell repertoires in cytomegalovirus infection. These receptors' antigens are unknown. A single record per CDR3 protein comes from TCRdb applying MiXCR to the reads. Of about 740,000 distinct CDR3 sequences in the sample, roughly 36% were seen once. The starting material was cultured PBMCs, obtained from culture after CMV antigen stimulation. The source is a human donor in good health (CMV status not recorded). Some clones in this sample may be carry-over from other donors' samples.

The rearrangement joins TRBV28 to TRBJ1-5, with unresolved D. V shed 2 bases and J shed 6 bases, with 8 bases lying between them. The CDR3 extends over 13 amino acids. Germline V gives CDR1 MDHEN, CDR2 SYDVKM. The CDR3 DNA is TGTGCCAGCAGTTTAGTGGGAGCTCAGCCCCAGCATTTT. Amino acids: CASSLVGAQPQHF.

The genes are TRBV7-2 and TRBJ2-7, with 8 bases fitting TRBD1. The CDR3 loop spans 14 amino acids. The ends lost 5 bases at V and 5 bases at J; junction bases unmatched: 8. Germline-derived CDR1 and CDR2 are SGHTA and FQGNSA. The CDR3 region has the DNA TGTGCCAGCAGCCAAGACAGGGGTGTTAACGAGCAGTACTTC. Its translation: CASSQDRGVNEQYF.

The chain recombines TRBV27 with TRBJ1-1, with D possibly being TRBD1 (6 bases). Germline V gene sequence: CDR1 MNHEY, CDR2 SMNVEV (reference sequence). Deletions cut 3 bases from V and 2 bases from J, with 19 bases between. The CDR3 is 17 residues long. This CDR3 is CASSFPDHLDRNTEAFF. The DNA for the CDR3 is TGTGCCAGCAGTTTCCCGGACCATTTGGACAGAAACACTGAAGCTTTCTTT.

This clonotype came up many times. The rearrangement joins TRBV7-2 to TRBJ1-2; 10 bases line up with TRBD1. V gave up 4 bases and J gave up 8 bases; unmatched junction bases: 4. The CDR3 runs to 13 residues. CDR1 and CDR2 (germline): SGHTA, FQGNSA. Here the CDR3 DNA reads TGTGCCAGCAGCTGGGGACAGGGGAGCGGCTACACCTTC. It specifies CASSWGQGSGYTF.

The chain recombines TRBV6-5 with TRBJ2-7; D is unclear. The CDR3 contains 15 residues. Trimming removed 0 bases at V and 3 bases at J, with 12 bases between. From germline, CDR1 is MNHEY and CDR2 SVGAGI. The CDR3 loop reads CASSYSPLSGYEQYF. CDR3 nucleotides: TGTGCCAGCAGTTACTCTCCACTGTCTGGCTACGAGCAGTACTTC.

This clonotype was seen many times. This chain uses TRBV7-8 with TRBJ1-6; D is ambiguous. This CDR3 contains 14 residues. Germline-derived CDR1 and CDR2 are SGHVS and FQNEAQ. Trimming took 2 bases from V and 10 from J, leaving 12 bases between them. In nucleotides, the CDR3 is TGTGCCAGCAGCTTATTCGGCATACGGTCACCCCTCCACTTT. It translates to CASSLFGIRSPLHF.

V is TRBV7-6 and J is TRBJ2-7, with TRBD1 identical over 7 bases. The CDR3 runs 14 residues. V shed 8 bases, J shed 2 bases, and the junction held 9 bases outside the gene matches. Germline CDR1 is SGHVS and CDR2 is FNYEAQ. The CDR3 DNA is TGTGCCAGCGGCGATACCACAGGGGCCTACGAGCAGTACTTC. This encodes CASGDTTGAYEQYF.

This clonotype showed up just a few times. This rearrangement joins TRBV6-5 to TRBJ2-4, with D possibly being TRBD2 (5 bases). Deletions cut 2 bases from V and 11 bases from J, with 13 bases between. The CDR3 covers 13 residues. The germline V gene has CDR1 MNHEY and CDR2 SVGAGI. CDR3: CASSYRYSGVQYF. The CDR3 DNA is TGTGCCAGCAGTTACCGATACTCCGGGGTTCAGTACTTC.

The chain has TRBV20-1 and TRBJ2-7, with TRBD2 identical over 9 bases. There are 14 residues in the CDR3. V dropped 5 bases and J dropped 5; count of bases not matched to a gene: 10. Germline-derived CDR1 and CDR2 are DFQATT and SNEGSKA (reference sequence). As DNA, the CDR3 is TGCAGTGCTTATCGAGCGGGAGGAAGGGACGAGCAGTACTTC. This gives the protein CSAYRAGGRDEQYF.

This sequence joins TRBV7-2 and TRBJ2-3; TRBD2 aligns across 11 bases. Germline V CDR1 and CDR2: SGHTA, FQGNSA. The CDR3 is made up of 19 amino acids. V lost 8 bases and J lost 0; bases outside the gene matches: 16. Written as DNA, the CDR3 is TGTGCCAGCCGCCCCCGGGTAACTAGCGGGAGAGGGAGCACAGATACGCAGTATTTT. This gives the protein CASRPRVTSGRGSTDTQYF.

This clonotype was seen ten or more times. The CDR3 loop reads CASSRPGGGTDTQYF. The CDR3 coding sequence is TGTGCCAGCAGCCGTCCGGGGGGTGGCACAGATACGCAGTATTTT. V and J are TRBV11-2 and TRBJ2-3, with 7 bases lining up with TRBD2. Germline CDR1 SGHAT, CDR2 FQNNGV. Trimming cost V 5 bases and J 1 base; bases outside gene matches: 6. This CDR3 contains 15 residues.

J is TRBJ1-2 and V is TRBV20-1; tentative D call: TRBD1 (6 bases). Germline V gene sequence: CDR1 DFQATT, CDR2 SNEGSKA (reference sequence). The CDR3 covers 13 residues. V lost 6 bases, J lost 8 bases, and 19 bases lay in between. CDR3 sequence: CSARGADPGGYTF. The CDR3 nucleotides are TGCAGTGCGAGGGGGGCAGACCCGGGAGGCTACACCTTC.

The chain employs TRBV6-6 and TRBJ1-1; D perhaps matches TRBD1 (5 bases). The CDR3 is 14 residues long. Trimming took off 6 bases at V and 1 base at J, with 12 bases between the two ends. Germline V gene sequence: CDR1 MNHNY, CDR2 SVGAGI (reference sequence). The CDR3 reads CASRPPTGNTEAFF. The CDR3 DNA sequence: TGTGCCAGCAGACCCCCAACAGGGAACACTGAAGCTTTCTTT.

The CDR3 DNA follows: TGTGCCAGCAGCTTAGTGGACAGGGGGCGGGACACTGAAGCTTTCTTT. It codes for CASSLVDRGRDTEAFF. V and J are TRBV7-9 and TRBJ1-1; TRBD1 aligns across 11 bases. From germline, CDR1 is SEHNR and CDR2 FQNEAQ (reference sequence). The trim removed 1 base at V and 3 bases at J, leaving 4 bases unmatched. The CDR3 length is 16 residues.

The chain links TRBV2 to TRBJ1-2, with a weak D call TRBD1 (5 bases). Trimming shortened V by 3 bases and J by 3 bases, and 14 bases separated the two germline ends. The germline V gene has CDR1 SNHLY and CDR2 FYNNEI. The CDR3 is 15 residues long. The CDR3 DNA reads as TGTGCCAGCAGTGACCCCCAGGGCGCTTACTATGGCTACACCTTC. Its protein is CASSDPQGAYYGYTF.

The V and J genes are TRBV20-1 and TRBJ2-1; 10 nucleotides align to TRBD2. Trimming took 5 bases from V and 4 from J; bases not matched to a gene: 5. Germline CDR1 reads DFQATT; CDR2 reads SNEGSKA (reference sequence). The CDR3 runs to 14 residues. For the CDR3, the DNA is TGCAGTGCTCCTCTAGCGGGGGCATACAATGAGCAGTTCTTC. This gives the protein CSAPLAGAYNEQFF.

This clonotype has just a few counts. This rearrangement joins TRBV28 to TRBJ2-3; a possible D gene is TRBD2 (6 bases). Trimming removed 2 bases from V and 3 bases from J, with 12 bases in between. Germline V gene lookup returns CDR1 MDHEN and CDR2 SYDVKM. The CDR3 spans 15 residues. CDR3 bases: TGTGCCAGCAGTTTACCGATTGGGGGGACAGATACGCAGTATTTT. The encoded protein is CASSLPIGGTDTQYF. Full variable domain (remainder filled in from reference TRBV28 and TRBJ2-3): DVKVTQSSRYLVKRTGEKVFLECVQDMDHENMFWYRQDPGLGLRLIYFSYDVKMKEKGDIPEGYSVSREKKERFSLILESASTNQTSMYLCASSLPIGGTDTQYFGPGTRLTVL.

J is TRBJ1-2 and V is TRBV15; possibly TRBD1 for D (6 bases). V shed 0 bases and J shed 4 bases, with 9 bases lying between them. Germline CDR1 reads LNHNV; CDR2 reads YYDKDF (reference sequence). The length of the CDR3 is 14 residues. CDR3 in amino acids: CATSREIGGYGYTF. The CDR3 bases are TGTGCCACCAGCAGAGAGATAGGGGGCTATGGCTACACCTTC. Using reference TRBV15 and TRBJ1-2 for the parts outside the CDR3, the full variable domain is DAMVIQNPRYQVTQFGKPVTLSCSQTLNHNVMYWYQQKSSQAPKLLFHYYDKDFNNEADTPDNFQSRRPNTSFCFLDIRSPGLGDTAMYLCATSREIGGYGYTFGSGTRLTVV.

The V and J genes are TRBV7-9 and TRBJ1-1; D gene ambiguous. CDR1 is SEHNR, CDR2 FQNEAQ, per germline (reference sequence). CDR3 length equals 13 residues. V lost 4 bases to trimming and J lost 4 bases, with 10 bases between them. For the CDR3, the DNA is TGTGCCAGCAGCTGGGTTAAAGGCACTGAAGCTTTCTTT. It specifies CASSWVKGTEAFF.

There are many counts of this clonotype. The chain recombines TRBV7-2 with TRBJ2-5; TRBD1 matches at 7 bases. CDR1 and CDR2 (germline): SGHTA, FQGNSA. The V and J ends lost 1 base and 3 bases, in that order; junction bases with no gene match: 5. The CDR3 loop spans 15 amino acids. CDR3 protein: CASSLERGLEETQYF. Here the CDR3 DNA reads TGTGCCAGCAGCTTAGAGAGGGGGCTGGAAGAGACCCAGTACTTC.

This clonotype was seen at least ten times. The J gene is TRBJ2-1, the V gene TRBV7-8; the D is unclear. The V gene's germline CDR1 is SGHVS and CDR2 FQNEAQ. V was clipped by 5 bases and J by 0 bases, with 11 bases between them. The CDR3 has 15 residues. The CDR3 protein is CASSPLTDSYNEQFF. In nucleotides, the CDR3 is TGTGCCAGCAGCCCCCTAACAGACTCCTACAATGAGCAGTTCTTC.

The rearrangement links TRBV28 to TRBJ2-1; unclear D gene. The germline V and J ends were trimmed by 6 bases and 3 bases, with 15 bases remaining between them. CDR1 is MDHEN and CDR2 is SYDVKM in the germline V gene. The CDR3 has 15 amino acids. CDR3 in amino acids: CASRHAESYYNEQFF. In DNA, the CDR3 is TGTGCCAGCAGACACGCGGAATCCTACTACAATGAGCAGTTCTTC.

The genes are TRBV7-2 and TRBJ2-7, with 10 bases that match TRBD2. CDR3 length: 17 residues. Germline V gene data show CDR1 as SGHTA and CDR2 as FQGNSA. V shed 5 bases and J 5 bases; nucleotides not matched to a gene: 15. The CDR3 nucleotides read TGTGCCAGCAGCCCTCAAGTGCAGCTAGCGGGAGTAAACGAGCAGTACTTC. Protein sequence: CASSPQVQLAGVNEQYF.

The V and J genes are TRBV7-2 and TRBJ1-6, with D perhaps TRBD1 (6 bases). Germline-derived CDR1 and CDR2 are SGHTA and FQGNSA. V dropped 5 bases and J dropped 9 bases, with 17 bases sitting between them. The CDR3 covers 15 residues. This CDR3 is CASSLRTEQGSPLHF. CDR3 bases: TGTGCCAGCAGCCTACGGACAGAGCAAGGTTCACCCCTCCACTTT.

This clonotype was detected many times. The chain couples TRBV2 to TRBJ2-1; the match to TRBD2 covers 8 bases. The germline CDR1 and CDR2 sequences are SNHLY and FYNNEI. The CDR3 consists of 12 residues. The V and J ends lost 6 bases and 7 bases, in that order; junction bases with no gene match: 2. CDR3 nucleotides: TGTGCCAGCAGCGGCGGGGGGAATGAGCAGTTCTTC. Translated: CASSGGGNEQFF.

The chain combines TRBV12-3 or TRBV12-4 with TRBJ1-1, with D uncertain. The CDR3 is 14 residues long. V was trimmed by 5 bases and J by 1 base, leaving 11 bases between them. DNA for the CDR3: TGTGCCAGCAGTAAAAGACGGAAGAACACTGAAGCTTTCTTT. Protein sequence: CASSKRRKNTEAFF.

This clonotype was found a few times. Since a much larger clone is just one base distant, this may be a read error. The chain is built from TRBV5-5 and TRBJ1-1; TRBD1 matches 7 bases. Germline V gene data show CDR1 as SGHKS and CDR2 as YYEKEE (reference sequence). This CDR3 is built from 14 residues. V shed 3 bases and J 0 bases; nucleotides not matched to a gene: 2. CDR3 nucleotide sequence: TGTGCCAGCAGCTGGGGACAGTTGAACACTGAAGCTTTCTTT. The encoded protein is CASSWGQLNTEAFF. Complete variable domain (other parts from reference TRBV5-5 and TRBJ1-1): DAGVTQSPTHLIKTRGQQVTLRCSPISGHKSVSWYQQVLGQGPQFIFQYYEKEERGRGNFPDRFSARQFPNYSSELNVNALLLGDSALYLCASSWGQLNTEAFFGQGTRLTVV.

V gene TRBV7-2 combines with J gene TRBJ1-2, with TRBD1 matching over 9 bases. Germline V gene sequence: CDR1 SGHTA, CDR2 FQGNSA. The length of the CDR3 is 15 residues. V trimming: 5 bases; J trimming: 7 bases; junction bases outside the gene matches: 11. The CDR3 bases are TGTGCCAGCAGCCCATCTCCGGGACAGGGTTTTGGCTACACCTTC. This sequence encodes CASSPSPGQGFGYTF.

This rearrangement joins TRBV19 to TRBJ2-1, with 7 nucleotides matching TRBD1. The CDR3 spans 15 residues. In germline, CDR1 is LNHDA, CDR2 SQIVND (reference sequence). The trim removed 10 bases at V and 4 bases at J, leaving 13 bases unmatched. The CDR3 coding sequence is TGTGCCATCGGACCCCGGGACAGCTGTTACAATGAGCAGTTCTTC. It yields the protein CAIGPRDSCYNEQFF.

This clonotype was seen just once. The genes are TRBV6-6 and TRBJ2-2; D is perhaps TRBD1 (5 bases). V was pared by 2 bases and J by 2 bases, with 9 bases between. The germline V gene encodes CDR1 MNHNY and CDR2 SVGAGI (reference sequence). The CDR3 contains 15 residues. As DNA, the CDR3 is TGTGCCAGCAGTTACGGGGCTAGTAACACCGGGGAGCTGTTTTTT. It codes for CASSYGASNTGELFF.